The 19 T cell receptor beta chains listed next were all sequenced from one sample in a study of CD8 T cells in ankylosing spondylitis. TCRdb recomputed calls from the 5' RACE reads with MiXCR, one row per CDR3 protein. This table holds tens of thousands of distinct CDR3 sequences, over 2% found once. The source material was blood, either unsorted or a sorted T cell fraction (not recorded which). Receptors were obtained from a female donor with ankylosing spondylitis or in good health (not recorded which).

This clonotype was observed many times. The V gene is TRBV9, the J gene TRBJ1-4; D not resolved. Germline loops: CDR1 SGDLS, CDR2 YYNGEE. CDR3 length: 16 residues. Trimming cost V 3 bases and J 4 bases, with 16 bases left between them. The CDR3 nucleotides read TGTGCCAGCAGCGGGCCCAGCACGGCGGGTAATGAAAAACTGTTTTTT. It specifies CASSGPSTAGNEKLFF.

This clonotype has ten or more counts. The rearrangement joins TRBV9 to TRBJ1-3; 7 bases are shared with TRBD1. Trimming cost V 3 bases and J 4 bases; bases outside gene matches: 4. Germline assignment: CDR1 SGDLS and CDR2 YYNGEE. The CDR3 length is 14 residues. The CDR3 region has the DNA TGTGCCAGCAGCGCCACAGGGGTGGGAAACACCATATATTTT. It specifies CASSATGVGNTIYF.

This clonotype has a count of ten or more. CDR3 region: CASSVGTGGVEQYF. CDR3 nucleotide sequence: TGTGCCAGCAGCGTAGGGACAGGGGGCGTCGAGCAGTACTTC. The chain couples TRBV9 to TRBJ2-7; TRBD1 matches at 11 bases. The CDR3 spans 14 residues. Germline CDR1 and CDR2: SGDLS and YYNGEE. Trimming at V came to 0 bases and at J to 6 bases, leaving 2 bases not matched to a gene. Full variable domain (rest looked up from reference TRBV9 and TRBJ2-7): DSGVTQTPKHLITATGQRVTLRCSPRSGDLSVYWYQQSLDQGLQFLIQYYNGEERAKGNILERFSAQQFPDLHSELNLSSLELGDSALYFCASSVGTGGVEQYFGPGTRLTVT.

This clonotype was found many times. This chain connects TRBV9 to TRBJ1-6, with 10 bases lining up with TRBD1. CDR3 size: 17 residues. J gave up 7 bases and V 0 bases, and 7 bases lay outside the gene matches. CDR1 and CDR2 (germline): SGDLS, YYNGEE. CDR3 bases: TGTGCCAGCAGCGTAGCTTCGGGGACAGGGGTAAATTCACCCCTCCACTTT. It is translated as CASSVASGTGVNSPLHF.

At least ten counts were recorded for this clonotype. V and J are TRBV9 and TRBJ1-1; unclear D gene. The CDR3 loop spans 13 amino acids. Trimming pared 4 bases from V and 1 base from J, leaving 8 bases between. Germline loops: CDR1 SGDLS, CDR2 YYNGEE. The CDR3 loop is CASSNRGNTEAFF. CDR3 nucleotides: TGTGCCAGCAGCAACCGGGGGAACACTGAAGCTTTCTTT.

The rearrangement uses TRBV9 and TRBJ1-3, with no clear D. The CDR3 runs to 20 residues. V gave up 0 bases and J gave up 0 bases, with 22 bases separating them. Germline V CDR1 and CDR2: SGDLS, YYNGEE. CDR3 residues: CASSVESSSRDTSSGNTIYF. CDR3 DNA: TGTGCCAGCAGCGTAGAGTCCTCTTCGCGCGACACTAGCTCTGGAAACACCATATATTTT. The whole variable domain, filled in from reference TRBV9 and TRBJ1-3, reads DSGVTQTPKHLITATGQRVTLRCSPRSGDLSVYWYQQSLDQGLQFLIQYYNGEERAKGNILERFSAQQFPDLHSELNLSSLELGDSALYFCASSVESSSRDTSSGNTIYFGEGSWLTVV.

The table lists this clonotype with many counts. The chain combines TRBV9 with TRBJ1-1; D is unresolved. The CDR3 sequence is 15 residues long. V was shortened by 3 bases and J by 4 bases, with 16 bases between the two germline ends. Germline CDR1 is SGDLS and CDR2 is YYNGEE. This CDR3 is CASSATFTEPTEAFF. The CDR3 DNA is TGTGCCAGCAGCGCTACTTTTACAGAGCCCACTGAAGCTTTCTTT.

In this sample, this clonotype turned up many times. The chain recombines TRBV9 with TRBJ2-5, with D possibly called TRBD1 or TRBD2 (5 bases each). The CDR3 has 17 amino acids. Germline CDR1 SGDLS, CDR2 YYNGEE. Trimming shortened V by 3 bases and J by 2 bases, and 20 bases separated the two germline ends. CDR3: CASSATGPGREQETQYF. CDR3 nucleotide sequence: TGTGCCAGCAGCGCTACAGGCCCGGGACGGGAACAAGAGACCCAGTACTTC.

This clonotype has at least ten counts. V usage is TRBV9 and J usage is TRBJ2-2, with a possible D match to TRBD1 (6 bases). This CDR3 is built from 17 residues. V dropped 4 bases and J dropped 1 base, with 17 bases sitting between them. In germline, CDR1 is SGDLS, CDR2 YYNGEE. The CDR3 is CASSQNPTGGNTGELFF. The CDR3 nucleotides read TGTGCCAGCAGCCAAAATCCGACAGGAGGGAACACCGGGGAGCTGTTTTTT.

This clonotype was recorded many times. The chain combines TRBV9 with TRBJ2-7, with D possibly matching TRBD2 (6 bases). V was clipped by 3 bases and J by 1 base, with 20 bases between them. This CDR3 is built from 17 residues. Germline CDR1 and CDR2: SGDLS and YYNGEE. The CDR3 loop is CASSGPSSEGGSYEQYF. CDR3 in DNA: TGTGCCAGCAGCGGACCGAGCTCGGAGGGAGGTTCCTACGAGCAGTACTTC.

The rearrangement links TRBV9 to TRBJ2-6, with D perhaps TRBD1 (5 bases). CDR1 and CDR2 from the germline V gene are SGDLS and YYNGEE. The V end was cut by 0 bases, the J end by 4 bases, with 8 bases between. The CDR3 length is 15 residues. The CDR3 nucleotides read TGTGCCAGCAGCGTAGAGGGGCGGGGGGCCAACGTCCTGACTTTC. Translated, it gives CASSVEGRGANVLTF.

This clonotype has ten or more counts. J is TRBJ1-4 and V is TRBV9, with no clear D. This CDR3 is built from 13 residues. The V gene lost 4 bases and the J gene lost 7 bases, with 11 bases spanning the gap. Germline-derived CDR1 and CDR2 are SGDLS and YYNGEE. CDR3 sequence (DNA): TGTGCCAGCAGCCCTGACCCCGGTGAAAAACTGTTTTTT. This sequence encodes CASSPDPGEKLFF.

This clonotype has ten or more counts. V is TRBV9 and J is TRBJ2-7, with TRBD2 matching over 7 bases. Germline CDR1 SGDLS, CDR2 YYNGEE. The CDR3 runs to 15 residues. J was trimmed by 3 bases and V by 4 bases; bases with no gene match: 10. This CDR3 reads CASSPRAGTDYEQYF. For the CDR3, the DNA is TGTGCCAGCAGCCCAAGAGCGGGAACTGACTACGAGCAGTACTTC.

This clonotype occurred many times. The V call is TRBV9, the J call TRBJ2-3; the D gene is possibly TRBD2 (6 bases). V was cut by 2 bases and J by 4 bases, with 11 bases left in between. Germline V CDR1 and CDR2: SGDLS, YYNGEE. This CDR3 comprises 14 residues. The CDR3 loop is CASSVGGRADTQYF. In DNA, the CDR3 is TGTGCCAGCAGCGTCGGGGGAAGGGCAGATACGCAGTATTTT.

This clonotype occurred many times. Written as DNA, the CDR3 is TGTGCCAGCAGCGCCGATCGGCGGGGGGCCACAGATACGCAGTATTTT. Its protein product is CASSADRRGATDTQYF. This sequence joins TRBV9 and TRBJ2-3; 8 bases map to TRBD2. CDR3 length: 16 residues. Germline CDR1 reads SGDLS; CDR2 reads YYNGEE. J lost 2 bases, V lost 3 bases, and 8 bases had no gene match. Supplemented by reference TRBV9 and TRBJ2-3, the full variable domain reads DSGVTQTPKHLITATGQRVTLRCSPRSGDLSVYWYQQSLDQGLQFLIQYYNGEERAKGNILERFSAQQFPDLHSELNLSSLELGDSALYFCASSADRRGATDTQYFGPGTRLTVL.

Sample share makes this clonotype medium-sized. The chain employs TRBV9 and TRBJ2-7; the D is unclear. This CDR3 region has 15 residues. Germline V CDR1 and CDR2: SGDLS, YYNGEE. V was clipped by 0 bases and J by 2 bases, with 12 bases between them. CDR3: CASSVGVGGAYEQYF. The CDR3, as DNA: TGTGCCAGCAGCGTAGGCGTAGGTGGGGCCTACGAGCAGTACTTC.

At least ten counts were recorded for this clonotype. The chain employs TRBV9 and TRBJ2-1, with TRBD2 matching 10 bases. V lost 0 bases, J lost 4 bases, and 4 bases stayed unmatched. Per the germline V gene, CDR1 is SGDLS and CDR2 is YYNGEE. CDR3 length: 16 residues. The CDR3 protein is CASSVDSSGSYNEQFF. The CDR3 nucleotides are TGTGCCAGCAGCGTAGATTCTAGCGGGAGTTACAATGAGCAGTTCTTC.

This clonotype has a count of ten or more. This chain links TRBV9 with TRBJ2-5, with 11 bases lining up with TRBD2. This CDR3 comprises 15 residues. The V gene end was trimmed by 0 bases and the J gene end by 5 bases; junction bases not matched to a gene: 3. CDR1 SGDLS and CDR2 YYNGEE come from the germline V gene. CDR3 coding DNA: TGTGCCAGCAGCGTAGCTGGGACTAGCGGTGAGACCCAGTACTTC. Protein sequence: CASSVAGTSGETQYF.

This clonotype was observed many times. The genes are TRBV9 and TRBJ2-3; 12 bases fit TRBD2. Germline CDR1 reads SGDLS; CDR2 reads YYNGEE. The CDR3 sequence is 18 residues long. J gave up 9 bases and V 4 bases, and 18 bases lay outside the gene matches. CDR3 bases: TGTGCCAGCAGCCCCAACCCGCTCCCTAGCGGGGGGGCAGGCACGCAGTATTTT. Translation: CASSPNPLPSGGAGTQYF.